These T cell receptor beta chains were read from a single sample in a study of beta chain features in type 1 diabetes. The assay was immunoSEQ multiplex PCR, and TCRdb's table has in-frame clones only and misses some. The sample has 65,000 to 85,000 clones, 45% to 50% seen once. Sequences were obtained from central memory CD4+ T cells from blood. The receptors were gathered from a man in his thirties or forties with type 1 diabetes. Both conserved end residues are trimmed from each CDR3.

>TRBJ1-2|TRBV6-1
ASSDGQGGGYT
>TRBJ1-3|TRBV5-6
ASSLQGAQGNTIY
>TRBJ2-3|TRBV25-1
ASSVGGLGADTQY
>TRBJ2-1|TRBV5-1
ASSLGGNEQF
>TRBJ2-3|TRBV9
ASSGVAGAGDTQY
>TRBJ2-1|TRBV10-3
AIGEGLVYNEQF
>TRBJ2-1|TRBV6-6
ASSLGLAGRNEQF
>TRBJ2-3|TRBV5-1
ASSLGRTSGEITDTQY
>TRBJ2-1|TRBV29-1
SVELSGSSYNEQF
>TRBJ2-1|TRBV6-5
ASTRGGQGNNEQF
>TRBJ2-7|TRBV11-2
ASSFKPDTEQY
>TRBJ2-2|TRBV9
ASSPPRLAATGELF
>TRBJ1-5|TRBV2
ARPGQGQYSNQPQH
>TRBJ1-1|TRBV7-6
ASSRLSDRNTEAF
>TRBJ1-1|TRBV13
ASSTDRDTEAF
>TRBJ2-1|TRBV19
ASSILDSINEQF
>TRBJ2-1|TRBV19
ASSPRREGWNEQF
>TRBJ2-3|TRBV10-3
AISDLAGESGRTDTQY
>TRBJ1-5|TRBV4-1
ASSQDGEGNQPQH
>TRBJ2-7|TRBV7-2
ASSQGQLLTYEQY
>TRBJ2-1|TRBV11-3
ASSLEGLAGGPYTDEQF
>TRBJ2-4|TRBV19
ASSIKAGQNIQY
>TRBJ2-7|TRBV6-1
ASKRTGAYEQY
>TRBJ2-5|TRBV5-1
ASSWGQGQETQY
>TRBJ2-2|TRBV11-3
ASSPTGQDTGELF
>TRBJ2-3|TRBV5-1
ASSEARDTDTQY
>TRBJ2-3|TRBV7-6
ASSPSLSTDTQY
>TRBJ1-5|TRBV27
ASRRYGTGANQPQH
>TRBJ2-5|TRBV19
ASNPEGGLGETQY
>TRBJ2-3|TRBV2
ASRYSTDTQY
>TRBJ2-3|TRBV19
ASTPGDSSTDTQY
>TRBJ1-5|TRBV7-8
ASSIQGAVNQPQH
>TRBJ2-7|TRBV10-3
AISEPTGRGLYEQY
>TRBJ2-5|TRBV15
ATTFSGTGYETQY
>TRBJ1-6|TRBV18
ASSPRTLDNSPLH
>TRBJ1-2|TRBV29-1
SVGRDRISYGYT
>TRBJ2-7|TRBV4-1
ASSQPRDSYEQY
>TRBJ1-1|TRBV6-5
ASSYSGQGAYTEAF
>TRBJ2-5|TRBV9
ASSVGASGGPQETQY
>TRBJ2-5|TRBV6-5
ASSYSGGRETQY
>TRBJ1-2|TRBV7-2
ASSLEWSNYGYT
>TRBJ2-7|TRBV6-5
ASRSPHDGEQY
>TRBJ1-1|TRBV5-1
ASSRERGHEAF
>TRBJ2-1|TRBV7-2
ASSRDSATGNEQF
>TRBJ2-7|TRBV10-3
AITPDSPSYEQY
>TRBJ2-5|TRBV2
ASRADEETQY
>TRBJ2-3|TRBV9
ASSVAGVRDTQY
>TRBJ2-5|TRBV7-2
ASSSSGASQETQY
>TRBJ2-1|TRBV11-3
ASSLAGTASYNEQF